This TCR beta chain was captured in a study of T cell repertoires in cytomegalovirus infection. At the level of the study: CMV infection plus the matching HLA type was flagged by public TCR beta signatures.

Germline V CDR1 and CDR2: SGHVS, FQNEAQ. The CDR3 sequence is 18 residues long. V shed 4 bases, J shed 2 bases, and the junction held 11 bases outside the gene matches. Regarding the study as a whole: Carriers of CMV plus the relevant HLA were identified by cumulative public TCR beta family frequency. There were HLA-C-restricted CMV-specific TCR beta clonotypes dominating the ex vivo response.

In this sample, this clonotype turned up many times. What it binds is unknown. TCRdb re-analysed the reads in MiXCR, keeping a single row per CDR3 protein. Seen here are 600,000 to 800,000 distinct CDR3 sequences, approximately 25% observed once, and the top ten hold under 8.5%. The sequencing sample was made of CD8+ T cells from PBMCs. The receptor comes from a human donor in good health (CMV status not recorded). Some clones in this sample may be carry-over from other donors' samples. This chain uses TRBV7-8 with TRBJ2-3, with TRBD2 matching over 11 bases. The CDR3 region has the DNA TGTGCCAGCAGCTCAACTTTACTAGCGGGGGATCACACAGATACGCAGTATTTT. It is translated as CASSSTLLAGDHTDTQYF. Supplemented by reference TRBV7-8 and TRBJ2-3, the full variable domain reads GAGVSQSPRYKVAKRGQDVALRCDPISGHVSLFWYQQALGQGPEFLTYFQNEAQLDKSGLPSDRFFAERPEGSVSTLKIQRTQQEDSAVYLCASSSTLLAGDHTDTQYFGPGTRLTVL.